This section outlines one T cell receptor beta chain sequence together with its context. What this receptor recognizes is not known. Per-base qualities were not stored, and no clone one base away is much larger. The entry originates in a study of cytomegalovirus exposure and HLA in healthy donors (dated by TCRdb to about 2017). For the wider study: In an earlier analysis of some 550 of the donors, under 300 Gb of sequence data and 95 million to 130 million unique TCR beta sequences from 150 million to 200 million T cells were reported. Across 300 to 400 genotyped donors of the cohort, an average of about 240,000 unique TCR beta nucleotide sequences per donor were sequenced, and 15% to 20% of those sequences were non-productive. Genome-wide SNP genotypes for about 55% of the roughly 670 donors were used in a later genetic analysis, which treated that subset as a discovery cohort. Typing coverage differed by locus: A, B, C, DRB1 and DQB1 were typed in roughly 620-630 donors, DQA1 in about 510, DPA1 in some 600, and DPB1 in 450 to 480. The study aimed to test whether cataloging public T cell receptors could reveal signatures of past pathogen exposure. Roughly 5 DR-DQ haplotypes were treated as single units for association and clustering because of strong linkage in the cohort. The T cell repertoires of about 700 subjects were profiled by immunosequencing and related to cytomegalovirus serostatus. The genetic ancestry cluster associated with self-reported Caucasian donors included 70% to 85% of the roughly 400 genotyped donors. HLA typing included class I and class II loci at four-digit resolution. In a later analysis, previously published TCR beta repertoires from 666 donors were re-analyzed and high-resolution HLA genotyping was added so that TCR occurrence patterns could be studied. A separate validation cohort of about 110 different subjects was used in addition to the roughly 620-subject first cohort. Alongside the repertoire data, information on donor age, sex, ethnicity and CMV serostatus was compiled. In an earlier analysis of roughly 580 of the donors, high-throughput TCR beta sequencing was used to judge whether each TCR beta V gene segment behaved as functional or pseudogenic. Around 300 gigabases of sequencing data and approximately 84 million unique TCR sequences were included in an early release covering over 600 HLA-typed donors. To predict cytomegalovirus infection status, the study combined high-throughput TCR immunosequencing, statistical association of individual TCRs with disease status, and machine learning. Rather than drawing on any new phenotypic data, the later analysis identified candidate immune exposures from TCR beta sequences and the way those sequences occurred across donors. Every discovery cohort repertoire had been produced on one sequencing platform.

The cohort comprised 670 or so healthy bone marrow donors. Cohort members were all nominally healthy when sampled, although unrecorded immune exposures were likely present. The donor was CMV seronegative and was included in the group of around 320 seronegative cohort members. Each donor provided a peripheral blood sample, and peripheral blood mononuclear cells were used for TCR beta sequencing. The Qiagen DNeasy Blood Extraction Kit was used to extract genomic DNA from the blood cell samples. Receptor amplification or capture employed the immunoSEQ multiplex PCR assay. For the multiplex PCR, a mixture combining 60 forward primers for TCR Vbeta segments and 13 reverse primers for TCR Jbeta segments was used. The CDR3 region of rearranged TCR beta genes was amplified from genomic DNA with a multiplex PCR assay. The Illumina HiSeq System was used to sequence the amplified TCR beta libraries as 87-base-pair reads. The authors' analysis ran thus. A later analysis counted 65 million to 90 million unique TCR beta chains across the 640 or so repertoires, and around 12 million of these chains were shared by at least two donors. To remove PCR and sequencing errors, raw reads were error-corrected and collapsed into unique sequences using a nearest-neighbor algorithm that merged closely related sequences. CDR3 sequences were aligned to IMGT reference sequences to assign V, D and J gene segments. For a sequence to be retained, at least a six-nucleotide match to both a V gene segment and a J gene segment was required. Rearrangements were called productive when the CDR3 lacked stop codons and stayed in frame with V and J; all others were non-productive. Following IMGT convention, CDR3 was defined as the stretch from the second conserved V-encoded cysteine to the conserved J-encoded phenylalanine. In an earlier analysis of 587 of the donors, sequences lacking an unambiguous match to a single V gene segment were excluded. In an earlier analysis of several hundred of the donors, V segments were called functional above 56.7% productive rearrangements and were called segregating when the between-donor standard deviation exceeded 5%. A statistical classification framework was developed to diagnose cytomegalovirus status using the catalog of TCR beta chain sequences. In a later analysis, TCR nucleotide sequences were compared against IMGT/GENE-DB human TR gene sequences so that V and J genes could be assigned. The TCRdist pipeline was used in a later analysis to assign CDR3 sequences and most-parsimonious VDJ recombination scenarios. In a later analysis, each TCR beta chain was defined by its CDR3 amino acid sequence together with its V-gene family, and reads without a unique V-gene family were excluded. To address suspected cross-contamination and a sequencing artifact, a later analysis removed under 600 highly shared, low-generation-probability nucleotide sequences. A later analysis calculated a clonal expansion index for each public chain from normalized within-repertoire ranks of inferred template counts. A later analysis computed generation probabilities with a VDJ recombination model fitted to out-of-frame rearrangements, and checked the results against IGoR. Hypergeometric tests were used in a later analysis to score TCR-TCR, TCR-HLA and TCR-CMV co-occurrence, with a repertoire-size bias correction applied to the TCR pairs. A later analysis estimated false discovery rates by permuting HLA or CMV assignments 20 times. In a later analysis, co-occurring TCRs were grouped with DBSCAN, and TCRdist sequence similarity was added when clustering was performed within HLA-allele-positive subsets. Repertoires with fewer than 30,000 or more than 120,000 public chains were left out of co-occurrence clustering, as were about 5 repertoires with anomalous nucleotide sharing. TCRdb carries this immuneACCESS record with in-frame sequences only. Its versions omit some clonotypes, under half of them owing to an unresolved V gene in the studies checked, with the rest unexplained. That table furnishes V, J and clone size, whereas the DNA furnished D and trimming. The sample table contains about 65,000 clones; only one count was recorded for around 62% of them. 2.8% of the sample lies in the top ten.

Overall study outcomes, separate from this receptor: In a later genetic analysis, a missense DCLRE1C variant was associated with V-gene and J-gene trimming of TCR beta chains, and the association was replicated in an independent cohort. A group of highly shared sequence variants was considered likely to be a technical artifact of the sequencing pipeline. Three of the identified cytomegalovirus-associated TCR beta chains were confirmed in vitro to be specific for cytomegalovirus antigens. Because some donors lacked HLA typing at each locus, the association tests relied only on the typed subset. A further reported finding was that TCR beta sequences accurately predicted the HLA-A and HLA-B alleles for most subjects in the first cohort. Correlated functional status among segregating V segments might reflect linkage disequilibrium, but an unknown experimental factor could not be ruled out. The authors suggested that the approach could potentially be generalized to other disease states and immunological phenotypes. For the cohort, immune exposure information was limited to CMV serostatus. According to a later analysis, most CMV-associated TCR beta chains appeared to be HLA-restricted, and the HLA associations seemed to be driven largely by CMV exposure. According to a later analysis, parvovirus B19, influenza, CMV and Epstein-Barr virus appeared linked to several top co-occurrence clusters. The 87-base-pair reads could not distinguish some IMGT-functional V segments, including TRBV6-2 and TRBV6-3, so those segments were excluded. In a later analysis, the rate of TCR association differed among HLA loci, with DRB1 alleles having the most associated TCRs and HLA-C alleles having the fewest. In an earlier analysis of 500 to 650 of the donors, most TCR beta V segments appeared in productive rearrangements about 90% or about 30% of the time, broadly matching IMGT annotations. The cohort was sequenced for TCR beta chains only, and without alpha or paired-chain data the features that could be detected were limited. In a later analysis, HLA-associated TCR beta chains showed more clonal expansion and lower generation probabilities than non-associated chains that were equally common. While some public TCRs were present in many individuals, most TCR sequences turned up only very rarely across donors. Cytomegalovirus status was reported to be diagnosed by the classifier with high specificity and sensitivity in both the original and validation cohorts. Compared with the roughly 700-donor mean, donors in an Asian-associated ancestry cluster had fewer N-insertions in productive TCRs, according to a later genetic analysis. The presence/absence analyses assumed that sequencing depth was roughly uniform across donors, and that assumption may not be true. Fewer than 20 rarely observed V segments, including chromosome 9 orphons, were excluded from the earlier analysis of several hundred of the donors because counts were too low. A total of about 150 TCR beta chains were listed by the study as associated with cytomegalovirus. At a false discovery rate of 0.05, a later analysis linked about 16,000 TCR beta sequences to specific HLA alleles. Strong co-occurrence of HLA alleles, especially DR and DQ, made assigning TCR associations to individual alleles difficult.

Sequences SGHAT (CDR1) and FQNNGV (CDR2) are obtained from the germline V gene. From cysteine to phenylalanine, the CDR3 is 15 amino acids long. The entry retains the CDR3 DNA only, 45 bases that are in frame from base 1. The junction shows trimming of 6 bases on V and 5 bases on J, and the gene matches do not reach 10 bases of it. This sequence uses TRBV11-2 and TRBJ2-5, with 9 middle bases fitting TRBD2. Sequenced input: PBMCs. The receptor comes from a man between 25 and 39 years old in good health and CMV-seronegative. The sequenced DNA: TGTGCCAGCAGTCGATCTGCGGGGGGGCCTGAGACCCAGTACTTC. Protein translation: CASSRSAGGPETQYF.